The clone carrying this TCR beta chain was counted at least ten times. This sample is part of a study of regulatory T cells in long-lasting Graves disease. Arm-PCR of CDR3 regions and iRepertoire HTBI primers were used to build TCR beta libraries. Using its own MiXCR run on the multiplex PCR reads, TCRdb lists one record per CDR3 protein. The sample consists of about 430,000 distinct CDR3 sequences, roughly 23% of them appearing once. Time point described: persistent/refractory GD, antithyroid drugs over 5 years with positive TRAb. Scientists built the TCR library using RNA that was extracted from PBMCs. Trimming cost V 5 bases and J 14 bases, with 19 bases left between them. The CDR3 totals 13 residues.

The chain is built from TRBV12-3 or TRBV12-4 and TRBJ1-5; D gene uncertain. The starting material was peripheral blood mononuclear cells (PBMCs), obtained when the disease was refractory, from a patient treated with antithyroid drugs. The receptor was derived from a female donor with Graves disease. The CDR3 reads CASSTQIEGSKHF. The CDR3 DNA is TGTGCCAGCAGTACCCAAATCGAGGGTTCAAAGCATTTT.